The 9 T cell receptor beta chains reported below all come from one sample, sequenced in a study of blood T cell repertoires in COVID-19. Some clones are missing from TCRdb's copy, which holds only in-frame ones; the method was immunoSEQ multiplex PCR. The sample lists approximately 88,000 clones; roughly 80% were seen once. Sequenced material: peripheral blood. These receptors were taken from a human donor in a cohort sampled during active COVID-19.

The sample holds one count of this clone. This rearrangement joins TRBV11-2 to TRBJ1-2, with D uncertain. The CDR3 loop spans 14 amino acids. Trimming pared 7 bases from V and 3 bases from J, leaving 15 bases between. Germline values: CDR1 SGHAT, CDR2 FQNNGV. The CDR3 DNA reads as TGTGCCAGCAATGGGCCGAAGGATGACTATGGCTACACCTTC. It yields the protein CASNGPKDDYGYTF.

Only a few counts were recorded for this clone. This sequence joins TRBV5-5 and TRBJ2-2, with D maybe TRBD1 (6 bases). This CDR3 is built from 14 residues. The V gene's germline CDR1 is SGHKS and CDR2 YYEKEE (reference sequence). The V and J ends lost 0 bases and 7 bases respectively, with 10 bases between them. CDR3 DNA sequence: TGTGCCAGCAGCTTGGTTACAGGGCTCGGGGAGCTGTTTTTT. Translating it yields CASSLVTGLGELFF.

This sequence joins TRBV9 and TRBJ2-3, with D tentatively TRBD2 (5 bases). CDR3 length: 17 amino acids. Between the trimmed V and J ends, which lost 4 bases and 0 bases, there was a span of 18 bases. The germline gives CDR1 SGDLS, CDR2 YYNGEE. CDR3 coding DNA: TGTGCCAGCAGCATAAACGTAGAAGAGCGGAGCACAGATACGCAGTATTTT. Encoded protein: CASSINVEERSTDTQYF.

The V gene is TRBV19, the J gene TRBJ2-1, with D possibly being TRBD2 (6 bases). Trimming stripped 6 bases from V and 11 bases from J, with 14 bases between. CDR1 is LNHDA, CDR2 SQIVND, per germline (reference sequence). This CDR3 region has 12 residues. The CDR3 is CASSSGVVQQFF. As DNA, the CDR3 is TGTGCCAGTAGCTCGGGGGTTGTTCAGCAGTTCTTC.

The chain is built from TRBV5-4 and TRBJ2-2; a possible D gene is TRBD2 (6 bases). This CDR3 is built from 16 residues. Trimming removed 5 bases from V and 7 bases from J, with 21 bases in between. Germline lookup yields CDR1 SGHNT and CDR2 YYREEE (reference sequence). CDR3 in amino acids: CASRRMGGGRRGELFF. The CDR3 coding sequence is TGTGCCAGCAGACGGATGGGAGGAGGGCGGCGCGGGGAGCTGTTTTTT.

The chain recombines TRBV7-6 with TRBJ2-7, with D perhaps TRBD2 (5 bases). The CDR3 contains 13 residues. Per germline, CDR1 SGHVS and CDR2 FNYEAQ. The V and J ends lost 0 bases and 6 bases respectively, with 9 bases between them. The CDR3: CASSLAGSGEQYF. The CDR3 DNA reads TGTGCCAGCAGCTTAGCAGGGAGTGGCGAGCAGTACTTC.

The V and J genes are TRBV4-1 and TRBJ1-5; D gene ambiguous. Between the trimmed V and J ends, which lost 1 base and 3 bases, there was a span of 4 bases. Germline V gives CDR1 MGHRA, CDR2 YSYEKL. The CDR3 spans 13 residues. The CDR3 sequence: CASSQALNQPQHF. CDR3 nucleotides: TGCGCCAGCAGCCAAGCCCTCAATCAGCCCCAGCATTTT.

The rearrangement uses TRBV5-6 and TRBJ2-2; D remains ambiguous. Germline V gives CDR1 SGHDT, CDR2 YYEEEE. V was shortened by 4 bases and J by 4 bases, with 14 bases between the two germline ends. This CDR3 spans 15 amino acids. For the CDR3, the DNA is TGTGCCAGCAGCCCCGGTGTGTACAGCACCGGGGAGCTGTTTTTT. Protein product: CASSPGVYSTGELFF.

This sequence joins TRBV27 and TRBJ2-1; perhaps TRBD2 as D (5 bases). CDR1 is MNHEY, CDR2 SMNVEV, per germline (reference sequence). V lost 4 bases and J lost 8, with 18 bases in between. The CDR3 sequence is 15 residues long. CDR3 region: CASSYTRLSFDEQFF. CDR3 nucleotides: TGTGCCAGCAGTTACACAAGACTAAGCTTCGATGAGCAGTTCTTC.